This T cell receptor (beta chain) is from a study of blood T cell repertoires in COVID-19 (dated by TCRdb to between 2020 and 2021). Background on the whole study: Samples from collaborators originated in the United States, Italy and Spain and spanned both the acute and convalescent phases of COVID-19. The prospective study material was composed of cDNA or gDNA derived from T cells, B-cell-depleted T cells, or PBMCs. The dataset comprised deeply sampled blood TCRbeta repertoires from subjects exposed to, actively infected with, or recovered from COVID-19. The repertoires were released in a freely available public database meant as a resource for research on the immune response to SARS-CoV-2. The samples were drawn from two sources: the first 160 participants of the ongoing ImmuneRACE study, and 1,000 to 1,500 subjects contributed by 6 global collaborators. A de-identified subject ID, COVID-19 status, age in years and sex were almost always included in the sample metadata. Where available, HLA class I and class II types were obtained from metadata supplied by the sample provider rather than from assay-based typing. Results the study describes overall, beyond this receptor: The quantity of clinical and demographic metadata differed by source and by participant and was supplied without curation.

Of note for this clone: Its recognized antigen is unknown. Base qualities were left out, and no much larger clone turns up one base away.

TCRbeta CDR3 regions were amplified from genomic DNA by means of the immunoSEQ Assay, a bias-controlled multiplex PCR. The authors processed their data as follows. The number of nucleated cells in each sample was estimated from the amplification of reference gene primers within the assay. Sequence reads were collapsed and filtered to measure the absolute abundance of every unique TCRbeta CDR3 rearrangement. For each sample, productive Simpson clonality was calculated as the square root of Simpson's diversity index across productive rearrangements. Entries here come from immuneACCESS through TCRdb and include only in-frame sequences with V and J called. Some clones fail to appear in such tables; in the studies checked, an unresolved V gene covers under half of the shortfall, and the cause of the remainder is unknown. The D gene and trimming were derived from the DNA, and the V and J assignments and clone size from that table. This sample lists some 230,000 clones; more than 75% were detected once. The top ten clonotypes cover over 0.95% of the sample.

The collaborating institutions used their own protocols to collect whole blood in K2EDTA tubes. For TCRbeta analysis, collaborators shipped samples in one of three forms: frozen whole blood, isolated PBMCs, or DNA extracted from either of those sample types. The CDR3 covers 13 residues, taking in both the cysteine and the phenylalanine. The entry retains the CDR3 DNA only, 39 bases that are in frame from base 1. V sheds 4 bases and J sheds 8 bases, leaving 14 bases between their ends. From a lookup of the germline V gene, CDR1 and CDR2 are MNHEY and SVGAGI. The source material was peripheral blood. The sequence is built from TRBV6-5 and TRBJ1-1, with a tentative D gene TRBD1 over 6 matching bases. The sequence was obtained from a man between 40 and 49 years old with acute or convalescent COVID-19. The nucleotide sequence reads TGTGCCAGCAGTTCCTCGACAGGCCTAGAAGCTTTCTTT. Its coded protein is CASSSSTGLEAFF.